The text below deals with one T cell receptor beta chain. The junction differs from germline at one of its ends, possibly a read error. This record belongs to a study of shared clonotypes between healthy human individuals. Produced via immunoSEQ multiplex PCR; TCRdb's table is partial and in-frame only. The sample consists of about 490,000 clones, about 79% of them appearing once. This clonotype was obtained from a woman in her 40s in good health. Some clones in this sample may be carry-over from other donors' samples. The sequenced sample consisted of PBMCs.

The CDR3 protein is CASSPTSDQGTQYF. CDR3 DNA sequence: TGTGCCAGCAGTCCCACGTCCGACCAAGGGACCCAGTACTTC. V usage is TRBV28 and J usage is TRBJ2-5; D remains ambiguous. CDR3 length equals 14 residues. CDR1 and CDR2 from the germline V gene are MDHEN and SYDVKM.